This note documents a single T cell receptor beta chain sequence. Its target antigen remains unknown. At one end, the junction sequence differs from germline, possibly due to a read error. The data belong to a study of technical replicates of blood from a handful of donors (dated by TCRdb to between 2016 and 2019). The library was built by means of the immunoSEQ multiplex PCR assay. Here the immuneACCESS table is served through TCRdb, limited to in-frame sequences with V and J called. Missing clones are a known gap in these copies; in checked studies unresolved V genes cover under half, and the rest lacks a known reason. The sample table lists approximately 85,000 clones, about 91% of them with a count of one. 0.25% to 0.3% of the sample is taken by the ten largest. This clonotype originated in a human donor in good health. Sequences were obtained from T cells isolated from PBMCs.

The base sequence is TGTGCCAGCAGCCAAGGTCCCTCCGACGAGCAGTACTTC. It translates as CASSQGPSDEQYF. Rearrangement joined TRBV4-2 to TRBJ2-7, with the D gene too uncertain to name. The CDR3 runs 13 residues from the cysteine to the phenylalanine. Only the CDR3 portion is preserved as DNA: 39 bases, with reading frame beginning at the first base. CDR1 LGHNA and CDR2 YNFKEQ were looked up in the germline V gene.